These 21 T cell receptor beta chains share one sample of origin, sequenced in a study of blood T cells in healthy people across ages. Sample-barcoded 5' priming and a J-beta primer mix drove a second PCR of 7 to 11 cycles. Via MiXCR, TCRdb re-called the 5' RACE reads, giving one row per CDR3 protein. The data contain approximately 800,000 distinct CDR3 sequences, 55% to 70% of them singletons. The sequenced sample was blood. The source is a man younger than 40 in good health.

The rearrangement joins TRBV20-1 to TRBJ2-1; D unclear. The length of the CDR3 is 14 residues. The V gene's germline CDR1 is DFQATT and CDR2 SNEGSKA (reference sequence). V was cut by 6 bases and J by 4 bases, with 16 bases left in between. This CDR3 reads CSAPRSRQYNEQFF. For the CDR3, the DNA is TGCAGTGCCCCGAGGTCGAGACAATACAATGAGCAGTTCTTC.

The chain joins TRBV28 to TRBJ2-7, with a weak D call TRBD2 (5 bases). This CDR3 spans 15 amino acids. V was pared by 7 bases and J by 1 base, with 17 bases between. Germline V gene data show CDR1 as MDHEN and CDR2 as SYDVKM. The CDR3 bases are TGTGCCAGCAACTTGGGCGCGGGCCGTTCCTACGAGCAGTACTTC. The encoded protein is CASNLGAGRSYEQYF.

The chain has TRBV6-2 or TRBV6-3 and TRBJ2-7; perhaps TRBD2 as D (5 bases). The CDR3 is 12 residues long. Per germline, CDR1 MNHEY and CDR2 SVGEGT. V lost 6 bases and J 6 bases, leaving 12 bases between the germline ends. CDR3 in DNA: TGTGCCAGCAGACCCGGACTCTCCGAGCAGTACTTC. Translating it yields CASRPGLSEQYF.

This clonotype was seen repeatedly, ten times or more. The chain carries TRBV13 and TRBJ1-2, with D uncertain. Germline CDR1 and CDR2: PRHDT and FYEKMQ (reference sequence). The CDR3 contains 14 residues. V shed 2 bases and J shed 7 bases, with 14 bases lying between them. CDR3 DNA sequence: TGTGCCAGCAGCTTAAGATGGAGGTCGTCTGGCTACACCTTC. This codes for CASSLRWRSSGYTF.

CDR3 nucleotides: TGCCTTGGGGCGAACACTGAAGCTTTCTTT. Its protein is CLGANTEAFF. This chain connects TRBV20-1 to TRBJ1-1, with a tentative D call TRBD1 (5 bases). Germline V gives CDR1 DFQATT, CDR2 SNEGSKA (reference sequence). CDR3 length: 10 amino acids.

This clonotype was observed a few times. This sequence joins TRBV28 and TRBJ2-7, with D perhaps matching TRBD2 (5 bases). The CDR3 contains 12 residues. CDR1 and CDR2 (germline): MDHEN, SYDVKM. V was pared by 7 bases and J by 4 bases, with 11 bases between. CDR3 protein: CASTRDGYEQYF. CDR3 bases: TGTGCCAGCACCCGGGATGGGTACGAGCAGTACTTC.

The chain recombines TRBV5-1 with TRBJ2-3; 7 bases map to TRBD1. Per germline, CDR1 SGHRS and CDR2 YFSETQ. Trimming cost V 0 bases and J 5 bases; bases outside gene matches: 3. The CDR3 has 14 residues. The CDR3 is CASSLEGAGDTQYF. CDR3 sequence (DNA): TGCGCCAGCAGCTTGGAGGGGGCTGGAGATACGCAGTATTTT.

The V and J genes are TRBV6-1 and TRBJ1-2, with TRBD1 as a possible D gene (5 bases). Trimming removed 7 bases at V and 6 bases at J, with 27 bases between. Germline V lookup: CDR1 MNHNS, CDR2 SASEGT. The CDR3 loop spans 17 amino acids. CDR3 nucleotides: TGTGCCAGCACGCGCCTGGGGTCTTCTAGGGGCCTAAATGGCTACACCTTC. Protein sequence: CASTRLGSSRGLNGYTF.

This chain joins TRBV7-8 and TRBJ2-1, with TRBD2 matching over 9 bases. The CDR3 totals 17 residues. Germline V gene data show CDR1 as SGHVS and CDR2 as FQNEAQ. Losses at the gene ends were 1 base for V and 4 bases for J; bases not matched to a gene: 8. CDR3 bases: TGTGCCAGCAGCTTAGGGGCTAGCGGGGCTAATTACAATGAGCAGTTCTTC. Translating gives CASSLGASGANYNEQFF.

The chain employs TRBV12-3 or TRBV12-4 and TRBJ1-2; the match to TRBD1 covers 11 bases. This CDR3 comprises 16 residues. V lost 6 bases, J lost 5 bases, and 11 bases stayed unmatched. The CDR3 protein is CASRGPRGQGDYGYTF. CDR3 bases: TGTGCCAGCAGGGGCCCCCGGGGACAGGGGGATTATGGCTACACCTTC.

This clonotype occurred a few times. The V gene is TRBV4-1, the J gene TRBJ1-2; no clear D. The CDR3 is 18 amino acids. Germline V gives CDR1 MGHRA, CDR2 YSYEKL. V lost 4 bases to trimming and J lost 8 bases, with 29 bases between them. The CDR3 sequence: CASSLQDPTVMLSGGYTF. The CDR3 bases are TGCGCCAGCAGCCTTCAAGATCCAACAGTAATGCTTTCGGGCGGCTACACCTTC.

V is TRBV7-2 and J is TRBJ1-5, with unresolved D. The V gene lost 6 bases and the J gene lost 4 bases, with 13 bases spanning the gap. The CDR3 is made up of 14 amino acids. CDR1 and CDR2 from the germline V gene are SGHTA and FQGNSA. CDR3 sequence reads: CASSSGRDNQPQHF. DNA of the CDR3: TGTGCCAGCAGTTCAGGCAGAGATAATCAGCCCCAGCATTTT.

This chain uses TRBV20-1 with TRBJ2-3; D is possibly TRBD2 (6 bases). Germline V gene sequence: CDR1 DFQATT, CDR2 SNEGSKA (reference sequence). CDR3 length: 14 amino acids. The V and J ends lost 2 bases and 0 bases respectively, with 9 bases between them. The CDR3 loop reads CSARRGTSTDTQYF. For the CDR3, the DNA is TGCAGTGCTAGACGCGGGACTAGCACAGATACGCAGTATTTT.

The chain recombines TRBV12-3 or TRBV12-4 with TRBJ2-1; 7 bases are shared with TRBD2. The CDR3 has 16 residues. The V gene end was trimmed by 4 bases and the J gene end by 7 bases; junction bases not matched to a gene: 13. The CDR3 DNA sequence: TGTGCCAGCAGTTGGGCCCCGACTAGCACCCCAAATGAGCAGTTCTTC. This encodes CASSWAPTSTPNEQFF.

CDR3 DNA sequence: TGCAGTGCTAGAGACATTGCCGGGACTAGAATCTACGAGCAGTACTTC. Protein: CSARDIAGTRIYEQYF. V gene TRBV20-1 combines with J gene TRBJ2-7, with 8 bases fitting TRBD2. V lost 0 bases, J lost 3 bases, and 10 bases stayed unmatched. This CDR3 has 16 residues. The V gene's germline CDR1 is DFQATT and CDR2 SNEGSKA (reference sequence).

V usage is TRBV3-1 and J usage is TRBJ1-5; D unresolved. The germline gives CDR1 LGHDT, CDR2 YNNKEL (reference sequence). The V and J ends lost 1 base and 9 bases respectively, with 16 bases between them. The CDR3 is 15 residues long. This CDR3 reads CASSQGADSNLPQHF. Written as DNA, the CDR3 is TGTGCCAGCAGCCAAGGGGCGGACTCCAACCTGCCCCAGCATTTT.

This clonotype came up many times. The chain joins TRBV20-1 to TRBJ2-1, with a tentative D call TRBD2 (6 bases). The germline CDR1 and CDR2 sequences are DFQATT and SNEGSKA (reference sequence). V was shortened by 3 bases and J by 4 bases, with 19 bases between the two germline ends. There are 16 residues in the CDR3. Here the CDR3 reads CSARPYARDVYNEQFF. The CDR3 bases are TGCAGTGCTAGGCCCTACGCGCGGGATGTTTACAATGAGCAGTTCTTC.

The V gene is TRBV12-3 or TRBV12-4, the J gene TRBJ2-1; 8 bases line up with TRBD2. The J call is doubtful: the DNA matches TRBJ2-7 better. CDR3 length: 14 amino acids. In DNA, the CDR3 is TGTGCCAGCAGTTTGCCAAGCGGGAGACAGGAGCAGTACTTC. It specifies CASSLPSGRQEQYF.

This clonotype was found once. The rearrangement links TRBV6-1 to TRBJ1-4; D not resolved. Germline values: CDR1 MNHNS, CDR2 SASEGT. V lost 6 bases to trimming and J lost 3 bases, with 8 bases between them. CDR3 length: 13 amino acids. The CDR3 loop is CASRGSANEKLFF. In nucleotides, the CDR3 is TGTGCCAGCAGGGGGTCTGCTAATGAAAAACTGTTTTTT.

The chain carries TRBV7-2 and TRBJ2-3, with D unclear. The CDR3 is made up of 13 amino acids. The germline V gene encodes CDR1 SGHTA and CDR2 FQGNSA. The ends were cut back, 2 bases at V and 6 bases at J, with 9 bases in the middle. Here the CDR3 reads CASSLIPRDTQYF. CDR3 nucleotide sequence: TGTGCCAGCAGCTTAATCCCAAGGGATACGCAGTATTTT.

V gene TRBV6-2 or TRBV6-3 combines with J gene TRBJ2-6; D is unresolved. Trimming shortened V by 7 bases and J by 2 bases, and 9 bases separated the two germline ends. The CDR3 runs 14 residues. Germline V gene sequence: CDR1 MNHEY, CDR2 SVGEGT. CDR3 region: CASKVTPGANVLTF. The CDR3 nucleotides are TGTGCCAGCAAAGTCACTCCTGGGGCCAACGTCCTGACTTTC.